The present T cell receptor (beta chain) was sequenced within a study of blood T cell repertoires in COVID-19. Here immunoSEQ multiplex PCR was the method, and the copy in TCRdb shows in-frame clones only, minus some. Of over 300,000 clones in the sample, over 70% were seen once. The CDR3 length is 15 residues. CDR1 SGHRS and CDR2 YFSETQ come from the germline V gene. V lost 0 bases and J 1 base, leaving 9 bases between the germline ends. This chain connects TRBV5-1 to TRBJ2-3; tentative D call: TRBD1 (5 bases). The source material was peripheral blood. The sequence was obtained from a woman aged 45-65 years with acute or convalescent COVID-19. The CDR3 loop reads CASSLASRGTDTQYF. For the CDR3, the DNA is TGCGCCAGCAGCTTGGCCAGCAGGGGCACAGATACGCAGTATTTT.